The 15 T cell receptor beta chains reported below all come from one sample, sequenced in a study of cytomegalovirus exposure and HLA in healthy donors (dated by TCRdb to about 2017). Libraries were built with the immunoSEQ multiplex PCR assay. A mixture of 60 forward primers for TCR Vbeta segments and 13 reverse primers for TCR Jbeta segments was used in the multiplex PCR. TCRdb re-hosts the immuneACCESS table, in-frame sequences only. Its copies lack some clones; in the studies checked, an unresolved V gene accounts for under half of them, and the cause for the rest is not known. A total of about 130,000 clones appear in this sample, 80% of them only once. Approximately 5% of the sample belongs to the ten largest clones. Material: PBMCs. These receptors were obtained from a man aged 30 to 45 in good health and CMV-seronegative.

This sequence joins TRBV4-3 and TRBJ2-7, with 9 positions matching TRBD2. Losses at the gene ends were 1 base for V and 3 bases for J; bases not matched to a gene: 10. CDR3 length: 17 residues. Germline values: CDR1 LGHNA, CDR2 YSLEER. Here the CDR3 DNA reads TGCGCCAGCAGCCAAGGCCTGATGGGACTAGCTATCTACGAGCAGTACTTC. Translating gives CASSQGLMGLAIYEQYF.

V is TRBV19 and J is TRBJ1-1; D remains unclear. The V end lost 2 bases, the J end lost 0 bases, and 4 bases lay between the germline ends. Germline V gene sequence: CDR1 LNHDA, CDR2 SQIVND (reference sequence). The CDR3 is 13 amino acids. CDR3 residues: CASSISVNTEAFF. The DNA of the CDR3 is TGTGCCAGTAGTATATCAGTGAACACTGAAGCTTTCTTT.

This sequence joins TRBV29-1 and TRBJ1-1; D unclear. Germline CDR1 SQVTM, CDR2 ANQGSEA. There are 13 residues in the CDR3. Trimming pared 8 bases from V and 0 bases from J, leaving 13 bases between. The CDR3 bases are TGCAGCATCCTAATACGGGTGAACACTGAAGCTTTCTTT. As protein: CSILIRVNTEAFF.

J is TRBJ1-5 and V is TRBV4-2; tentatively, D is TRBD1 (5 bases). Germline CDR1 reads LGHNA; CDR2 reads YNFKEQ. Trimming took off 4 bases at V and 5 bases at J, with 12 bases between the two ends. There are 14 residues in the CDR3. The DNA for the CDR3 is TGTGCCAGCAGCCGCCCAGGGAAGCATCAGCCCCAGCATTTT. The encoded protein is CASSRPGKHQPQHF.

In its sample, this clone was seen a few times. The chain links TRBV6-1 to TRBJ1-1, with 7 bases identical to TRBD1. The germline CDR1 and CDR2 sequences are MNHNS and SASEGT. V shed 7 bases and J 1 base; nucleotides not matched to a gene: 6. This CDR3 comprises 14 residues. The CDR3 DNA follows: TGTGCCAGCACCTCGGGACAGACGAACACTGAAGCTTTCTTT. It translates to CASTSGQTNTEAFF.

Remarks on this clone: Other nucleotide sequences from this sample produce the same CDR3. The V and J genes are TRBV29-1 and TRBJ2-3; 10 positions agree with TRBD2. After removal of 4 bases from V and 1 base from J, the junction contained 2 bases not matched to a gene. Germline V lookup: CDR1 SQVTM, CDR2 ANQGSEA. The CDR3 runs to 14 residues. The CDR3 is CSVVGLAGTDTQYF. In DNA, the CDR3 is TGCAGCGTTGTTGGACTAGCGGGCACAGATACGCAGTATTTT.

The chain links TRBV6-1 to TRBJ1-2; possibly TRBD1 for D (6 bases). CDR3 size: 13 residues. CDR1 is MNHNS, CDR2 SASEGT, per germline. Trimming shortened V by 1 base and J by 8 bases, and 11 bases separated the two germline ends. The CDR3 is CASSEVKGGGYTF. In DNA, the CDR3 is TGTGCCAGCAGTGAAGTTAAAGGGGGAGGCTACACCTTC.

The rearrangement joins TRBV19 to TRBJ2-7; 7 nucleotides match TRBD1. The CDR3 is made up of 14 amino acids. Germline V CDR1 and CDR2: LNHDA, SQIVND (reference sequence). The trim removed 1 base at V and 3 bases at J, leaving 3 bases unmatched. This CDR3 is CASSIAGQLYEQYF. In DNA form, the CDR3 reads TGTGCCAGTAGTATAGCGGGACAGCTCTACGAGCAGTACTTC.

The chain joins TRBV7-9 to TRBJ2-2, with 8 bases identical to TRBD2. Germline V CDR1 and CDR2: SEHNR, FQNEAQ (reference sequence). This CDR3 comprises 13 residues. The V segment lost 11 bases and the J segment 3 bases; nucleotides outside the gene matches: 5. The CDR3 spells CAGSGVDTGELFF. In DNA form, the CDR3 reads TGTGCCGGTAGCGGGGTAGACACCGGGGAGCTGTTTTTT.

The J gene is TRBJ2-7, the V gene TRBV7-2, with 10 bases aligning to TRBD2. CDR3 size: 17 residues. V trimming: 5 bases; J trimming: 5 bases; junction bases outside the gene matches: 15. Germline V gene lookup returns CDR1 SGHTA and CDR2 FQGNSA. The CDR3, as DNA: TGTGCCAGCAGCGCCTTTCCCCTTAGCGGGAGGTTGAACGAGCAGTACTTC. Protein: CASSAFPLSGRLNEQYF. The entire variable domain, with the rest obtained from reference TRBV7-2 and TRBJ2-7, is as follows: GAGVSQSPSNKVTEKGKDVELRCDPISGHTALYWYRQSLGQGLEFLIYFQGNSAPDKSGLPSDRFSAERTGGSVSTLTIQRTQQEDSAVYLCASSAFPLSGRLNEQYFGPGTRLTVT.

This rearrangement joins TRBV7-9 to TRBJ1-3, with TRBD1 as a possible D gene (5 bases). The germline V gene encodes CDR1 SEHNR and CDR2 FQNEAQ (reference sequence). CDR3 length equals 14 residues. V lost 1 base and J 1 base, leaving 5 bases between the germline ends. The CDR3 bases are TGTGCCAGCAGCTTAGACAGGTCTGGAAACACCATATATTTT. This codes for CASSLDRSGNTIYF.

This chain connects TRBV7-9 to TRBJ1-3, with D possibly TRBD1 on 5 matching bases. The CDR3 spans 15 residues. CDR1 is SEHNR, CDR2 FQNEAQ, per germline (reference sequence). The V and J ends lost 2 bases and 2 bases respectively, with 10 bases between them. CDR3: CASSLWGEPGNTIYF. As DNA, the CDR3 is TGTGCCAGCAGCTTATGGGGGGAACCTGGAAACACCATATATTTT.

The rearrangement uses TRBV19 and TRBJ1-1; 10 bases agree with TRBD1. J gave up 3 bases and V 2 bases, and 9 bases lay outside the gene matches. The germline V gene has CDR1 LNHDA and CDR2 SQIVND (reference sequence). This CDR3 region has 17 residues. The CDR3 bases are TGTGCCAGTAGTATATTGGGGCGCGGACAGGGGGACACTGAAGCTTTCTTT. This translates into CASSILGRGQGDTEAFF.

This chain joins TRBV5-1 and TRBJ2-3; TRBD1 aligns across 7 bases. Germline lookup yields CDR1 SGHRS and CDR2 YFSETQ. CDR3 length: 14 amino acids. The junction had 2 bases not matched to a gene; V was cut back by 1 base and J by 3 bases. CDR3 protein: CASSLRGRTDTQYF. The CDR3 DNA follows: TGCGCCAGCAGCTTGAGGGGGCGTACAGATACGCAGTATTTT.

This chain uses TRBV5-4 with TRBJ1-2, with TRBD1 as a possible D gene (6 bases). The V gene lost 3 bases and the J gene lost 0 bases, with 12 bases spanning the gap. This CDR3 region has 15 residues. Germline CDR1 reads SGHNT; CDR2 reads YYREEE (reference sequence). The CDR3 reads CASSSRDTSNYGYTF. The CDR3 DNA sequence: TGTGCCAGCAGCTCCCGGGACACCTCTAACTATGGCTACACCTTC. Based on the CDR3 plus reference TRBV5-4 and TRBJ1-2, the full variable domain is ETGVTQSPTHLIKTRGQQVTLRCSSQSGHNTVSWYQQALGQGPQFIFQYYREEENGRGNFPPRFSGLQFPNYSSELNVNALELDDSALYLCASSSRDTSNYGYTFGSGTRLTVV.